This T cell receptor beta chain is from a study of beta chain features in type 1 diabetes. Whole-study context: Cell yields, age and gender were similar between patients and healthy donors.

cDNA synthesis used the whole RNA isolate, giving expressed TCRB sequences. The read count averaged roughly 4 million across naive, central memory and regulatory T cell samples. The assay was immunoSEQ multiplex PCR, and TCRdb's table has in-frame clones only and misses some. This table has roughly 180,000 clones, roughly 8% appearing once. Whole-study results and caveats: Moderately but significantly shorter TCRB CDR3s were found in Type 1 diabetes patients in all four CD4+ subsets. Patients' naive, central memory and regulatory TCRB repertoires appeared more alike than those of healthy donors. Overrepresentation of cells with high TCR expression could result from cDNA sequencing.

Notes on this clone: Its specificity is not known.

The source is a man aged 18 to 30 with type 1 diabetes. Sequencing was carried out using central memory CD4+ T cells from blood.

CDR3 residues: CASSLSTGTEAFF. The CDR3 DNA follows: TGTGCCAGCAGCTTGTCAACAGGCACTGAAGCTTTCTTT. The chain employs TRBV5-4 and TRBJ1-1; the D gene is possibly TRBD1 (5 bases). CDR1 SGHNT and CDR2 YYREEE come from the germline V gene (reference sequence). The V gene lost 1 base and the J gene lost 4 bases, with 8 bases spanning the gap. The CDR3 covers 13 residues.